This T cell receptor beta chain was identified in a study of shared clonotypes between healthy human individuals. Profiling relied on immunoSEQ multiplex PCR, and the TCRdb table lists in-frame clones only, not all of them. The sample carries under 750,000 clones, around 70% recorded once. The germline gives CDR1 SNHLY, CDR2 FYNNEI. Trimming took 0 bases from V and 7 from J, leaving 9 bases between them. The CDR3 sequence is 13 residues long. The J gene is TRBJ1-2, the V gene TRBV2; D gene uncertain. The material sequenced was memory CD4+ T cells sorted from blood. As to subset: CD45RA-negative fraction. The receptor's source is a woman aged 25 to 39 in good health. Here the CDR3 reads CASSEAGAAGYTF. The CDR3 DNA reads as TGTGCCAGCAGTGAAGCGGGAGCTGCTGGCTACACCTTC. Supplemented by reference TRBV2 and TRBJ1-2, the full variable domain reads EPEVTQTPSHQVTQMGQEVILRCVPISNHLYFYWYRQILGQKVEFLVSFYNNEISEKSEIFDDQFSVERPDGSNFTLKIRSTKLEDSAMYFCASSEAGAAGYTFGSGTRLTVV.